A single T cell receptor (beta chain) is shown here with its context. TCRdb re-called the 5' RACE reads through MiXCR, storing one row per CDR3 protein. The sample records about 210,000 distinct CDR3 sequences, 10% to 13% being singletons. This sample was taken from a study of T-cell memory formation after mild COVID-19. The germline V gene has CDR1 SGDLS and CDR2 YYNGEE. This CDR3 region has 14 residues. V lost 4 bases and J 8 bases, leaving 15 bases between the germline ends. The sequencing input was PBMCs or a T cell subset sorted from them (not recorded which). The origin of this receptor is a man between 18 and 35 years old who had mild COVID-19 (a few samples of this study predate the infection). Cell type and time point are not known. This chain connects TRBV9 to TRBJ1-4; D perhaps matches TRBD1 (5 bases). DNA of the CDR3: TGTGCCAGCAGCCCCCGAAGTGGGGCCGAAAAACTGTTTTTT. This sequence encodes CASSPRSGAEKLFF.